This T cell receptor (beta chain) was sequenced during a study of sequential checkpoint blockade in melanoma. Sequencing was performed with immunoSEQ multiplex PCR; in TCRdb, only in-frame clones are kept and a portion is missing. Counted here are approximately 37,000 clones, 30% to 35% occurring once; the ten biggest clones make up 1.6%. Treatment given: randomized to nivolumab then ipilimumab (arm A) or the reverse (arm B). This clone was found a few times. This CDR3 is 16 amino acids long. Germline CDR1 is SGHNT and CDR2 is YENEEA. V trimming: 3 bases; J trimming: 3 bases; junction bases outside the gene matches: 11.

The rearrangement links TRBV11-3 to TRBJ2-7, with 7 bases lining up with TRBD2. Source: tumor tissue (inferred from file names), taken from a patient given nivolumab and ipilimumab in sequence. The TCR comes from a human donor with melanoma. CDR3 bases: TGTGCCAGCAGCTTGGATGGTAGCGGGCGACGCTACGAGCAGTACTTC. Translated: CASSLDGSGRRYEQYF.